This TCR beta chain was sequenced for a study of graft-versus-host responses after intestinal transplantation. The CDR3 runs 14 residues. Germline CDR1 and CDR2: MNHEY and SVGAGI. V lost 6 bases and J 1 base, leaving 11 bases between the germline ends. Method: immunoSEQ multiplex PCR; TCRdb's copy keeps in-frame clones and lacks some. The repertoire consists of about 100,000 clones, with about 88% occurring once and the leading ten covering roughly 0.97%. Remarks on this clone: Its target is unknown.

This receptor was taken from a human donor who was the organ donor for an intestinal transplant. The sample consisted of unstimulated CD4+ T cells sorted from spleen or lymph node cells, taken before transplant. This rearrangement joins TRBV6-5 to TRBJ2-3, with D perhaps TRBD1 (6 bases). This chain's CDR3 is CASRPTGRTDTQYF. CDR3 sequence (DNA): TGTGCCAGCAGACCTACAGGGCGCACAGATACGCAGTATTTT.